Here is one T cell receptor beta chain with its context. Its binding antigen is unknown. Base qualities are not recorded, but no much larger clone differs from it by a single base. Counted from cysteine to phenylalanine, this CDR3 has 16 amino acids. The DNA shown is the 48-base CDR3, in frame from base 1. V loses 1 base, J loses 8 bases, and the germline ends lie 19 bases apart. CDR1 and CDR2, per the germline V gene (reference sequence), are MNHEY and SMNVEV. TCRbeta CDR3 regions were sequenced with the immunoSEQ Assay. After extraction, genomic DNA underwent amplification by bias-controlled multiplex PCR, followed by high-throughput sequencing. Under the source paper's analysis protocol: To quantify the absolute abundance of every unique TCRbeta CDR3 region, sequences were collapsed and filtered. Usable DNA was measured by amplifying reference genes present in all nucleated cells, and TCRbeta template counts were normalized to that usable DNA to estimate T cell fraction. Repertoire TCRs were annotated as SARS-CoV-2-specific when V gene, CDR3 amino acid sequence and J gene were exactly matched to a known reactive TCR set. MIRA supplied the reference SARS-CoV-2 TCR set, which was filtered for enrichment in COVID-19-positive ImmuneCODE repertoires so that public or cross-reactive TCRs were removed. Drawing on the MIRA antigens, annotated TCRs were analysed further at the level of specific ORF or position within ORF. Breadth was defined as annotated unique rearrangements over total unique productive rearrangements; depth was the summed frequency of those rearrangements. Group comparisons of TCR breadth used two-sided Wilcoxon rank-sum tests. TCRdb mirrors the immuneACCESS table, restricted to in-frame sequences. Some clones are absent from its copies; in checked studies, under half trace to an unresolved V gene, and the reason for the others is unknown. That table gives V, J and clone size, and the DNA gave D and trimming. This sample gives around 450,000 clones in total; approximately 89% of them show up just once. Around 2.6% of the sample is held by the ten biggest clonotypes.

This sample is part of a study of Ad26.COV2.S vaccination and SARS-CoV-2 variants (dated by TCRdb to the early 2020s). General notes on the study: Donors in the vaccine arm were drawn from COV1001, a multicentre, randomized, double-blind, placebo-controlled phase I-IIa trial testing Ad26.COV2.S in healthy adults. Ad26.COV2.S was given intramuscularly at 5x10^10 or 1x10^11 viral particles, as a single shot or as two shots 56 days apart. Sequencing of the TCRbeta repertoire served to evaluate the specificity and breadth of SARS-CoV-2-reactive T cell receptors following Ad26.COV2.S vaccination. A total of approximately 32 samples were included in the TCR-sequenced set, comprising around 19 Ad26.COV2.S vaccine recipients, 5 placebo recipients and 8 SARS-CoV-2 convalescent individuals. Trial participants were randomized into five groups of five: low-dose or high-dose Ad26.COV2.S given once or twice, or placebo on both occasions. Investigators remained blinded to trial group allocation during experiments and outcome assessment. Broader findings and caveats from the paper: Substantial breadth of spike-specific CD8+ and CD4+ T cell responses was reported after vaccination. Spike-specific TCR breadth was higher in Ad26.COV2.S recipients than in placebo recipients (P = 0.0014). Non-spike TCR breadth was comparable between vaccine and placebo recipients, consistent with the vaccine containing only spike. The study was not powered to compare responses between vaccine doses or regimens. The authors noted that total T cell responses may have been underestimated by the TCR breadth and depth analyses.

Sample treatment or condition, as interpreted from the label and publication: about 20 received Ad26.COV2.S at low or high dose, single or two shots; five or six received placebo; per-sample allocation not given. For vaccine and placebo recipients, the sequenced repertoires came from samples collected on day 63 after the first injection. Cohort 1b enrolled about two dozen adults aged 18-55 years at a single site in Boston, USA, between 29 July and 7 August 2020. Ad26.COV2.S was a replication-incompetent adenovirus type 26 vector expressing a prefusion-stabilized SARS-CoV-2 spike protein from the original Wuhan strain.

This receptor was identified in a person between 18 and 59 years old who received the Ad26.COV2.S COVID-19 vaccine or a placebo. Source: peripheral blood, taken in a trial of Ad26.COV2.S vaccine versus placebo. Recombination linked TRBV27 to TRBJ2-3; the D segment may tentatively be TRBD1 or TRBD2, each giving 5 matched bases. The CDR3 region reads CASSLYTGTSVGTQYF. The DNA reads as follows: TGTGCCAGCAGTTTATACACCGGGACCTCCGTAGGTACGCAGTATTTT.